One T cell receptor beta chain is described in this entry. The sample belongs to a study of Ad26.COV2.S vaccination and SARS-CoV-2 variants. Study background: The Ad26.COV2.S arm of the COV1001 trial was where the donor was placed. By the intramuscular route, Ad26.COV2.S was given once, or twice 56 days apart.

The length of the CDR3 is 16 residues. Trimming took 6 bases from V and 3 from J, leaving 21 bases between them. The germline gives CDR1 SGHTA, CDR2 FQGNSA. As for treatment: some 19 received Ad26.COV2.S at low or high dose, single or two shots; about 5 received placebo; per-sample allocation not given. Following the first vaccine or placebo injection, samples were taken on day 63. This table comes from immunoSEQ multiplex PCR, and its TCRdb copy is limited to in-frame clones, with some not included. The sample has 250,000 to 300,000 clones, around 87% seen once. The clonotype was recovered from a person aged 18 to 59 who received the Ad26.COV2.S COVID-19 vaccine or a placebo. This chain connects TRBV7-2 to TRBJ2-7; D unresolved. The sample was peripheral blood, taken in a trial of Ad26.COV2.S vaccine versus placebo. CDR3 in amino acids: CASRPEMYSFYYEQYF. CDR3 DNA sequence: TGTGCCAGCAGACCCGAGATGTACAGCTTCTACTACGAGCAGTACTTC.